This paragraph reports one T cell receptor (beta chain). Its binding antigen is unknown. No much larger clonotype is one base removed from it; base qualities were not supplied. The CDR3 goes from the cysteine to the phenylalanine over 13 residues. The CDR3 DNA has 39 bases and is translated from base 1. Trimmed from V: 2 bases; trimmed from J: 9 bases; junction bases lacking a gene match: 4. The germline V gene specifies MDHEN as CDR1 and SYDVKM as CDR2. TCR CDR3 regions were amplified from genomic DNA by multiplex PCR using the deep immunoSEQ assay. Extracted genomic DNA from each cell subset was spread evenly across all wells of several immunoSEQ 96-well plates, with each plate serving as a replicate. For sorted subsets, each replicate PCR was loaded with about 200 ng genomic DNA, equivalent to 30,000 to 35,000 T cell genomes. Purified libraries were quantified with a Qubit 3.0 fluorometer, sized on a Bioanalyzer 2100, and re-quantified with the KAPA Library Quantification kit. Each immunoSEQ 96-well plate was sequenced on its own single-read 150-cycle Illumina NextSeq 550 flow cell. Under the source paper's analysis protocol: Because the immunoSEQ output held only junctional sequences and lacked quality scores, the filtering could not match the filtering applied to full-length reads. Sequences were annotated with PyIR, a Python wrapper for IgBLAST v1.9, and V/J genes and CDR3 were assigned using IMGT germline references. Reads were filtered out if the reads had weak V/J assignments (E-value above 1e-6), no CDR3, stop codons, out-of-frame junctions, or ambiguous translated residues. V3J clonotypes were defined by identical inferred V gene, J gene, and CDR3 amino acid sequence. The percentage overlap between two repertoires was calculated by dividing the number of shared unique clonotypes by the size of the smaller repertoire. Richness of each repertoire was evaluated using RTK rarefaction, the Chao1 estimator, and Recon v2.1 estimates of unobserved clonotypes. For all TCRbeta clonotypes obtained by the gDNA method from a few donors, generation probabilities were computed with OLGA. TCRdb carries this immuneACCESS record with in-frame sequences only. Its versions omit some clonotypes, under half of them owing to an unresolved V gene in the studies checked, with the rest unexplained. The D gene and trimming were derived from the DNA, and the V and J assignments and clone size from that table. This sample gives some 1,600,000 clones in total; nearly 99% of them show up just once. The ten largest clones represent about 0.4% of the sample.

This sample is drawn from a study of shared clonotypes between healthy human individuals (dated by TCRdb to the early 2020s). For the wider study: The cohort included three men and a couple of women between 18 and 49 years of age. To increase sequencing depth and limit assay-specific biases, TCR repertoire library preparation and sequencing were carried out by different laboratories using diverse techniques. Per donor, leukapheresis produced somewhere between about 0.8 and 9.5 billion PBMCs. For each donor, three plates each were used for CD4 naive and CD4 memory, two plates were used for CD8 naive, and one plate was used for CD8 memory. To estimate repertoire size and how much clonotypes are shared between individuals, the study performed deep sequencing of blood TCR repertoires from five healthy adults. General study outcomes and caveats: Rarefaction of sorted-subset datasets indicated incomplete sequencing despite the large sequencing depth. The small number of donors limited the genetic and exposure-history diversity represented. Naive subsets generally had larger estimated clonotype richness than memory subsets did. Clonotypes shared by all four sorted-subset donors showed higher generation probabilities than non-shared clonotypes. Pairwise subsampling led to the expectation that sequencing depth would affect the degree of clonotype sharing among donors. Sampling was restricted to blood, and TCR repertoires in tissue are likely to differ from TCR repertoires in blood. Sharing across a handful of donors was observed for approximately 4.6% of naive CD4, 3.5% of naive CD8, around 2.5% of memory CD4, and roughly 0.4% of memory CD8 clonotypes.

The donors were healthy, HIV-negative adults who had no recently reported acute infections or vaccinations. Every donor was a Caucasian adult residing in Nashville, Tennessee, USA. CD4+ T cells were enriched through magnetic negative selection, after which naive cells were positively selected on CD45RA and the remaining negative fraction served as the memory subset. After blood collection by leukapheresis, PBMCs were isolated using Ficoll-Histopaque density gradient centrifugation and then cryopreserved in the vapor phase of liquid nitrogen. Analytical flow cytometry was used to check the purity and quantity of every magnetically sorted T cell population. Each sorted fraction had its genomic DNA isolated and then quantified by UV absorbance on a Nanodrop 2000c.

The sequence came from a man aged 25 to 40 in good health. Recombination connected TRBV28 to TRBJ1-2; TRBD1 fits 9 bases in the junction. Material for sequencing was naive CD4+ T cells sorted from blood. What this sample's cell subset or site label stands for: CD45RA+ positively selected. The CDR3 loop reads CASSLGQGFRYTF. The bases are TGTGCCAGCAGTTTAGGACAGGGGTTTCGCTACACCTTC.